The next 15 T cell receptor beta chains were all read from a single sample in a study of T cell therapy after organ transplantation. TCRdb keeps only in-frame clones here, not all; method: immunoSEQ multiplex PCR. Among 3,500 or so clones listed, around 74% were seen once. For these receptors, no antigen is known. Time point: 4-8 weeks after completion of therapy. The material sequenced was CD8+ T cells from blood, taken after autologous CMV-specific T cell therapy. The receptors derive from a human patient who had received a solid organ transplant and had CMV disease. Some T cells may arise from the graft donor.

The chain combines TRBV27 with TRBJ2-5; weak D call: TRBD1 (5 bases). Trimming stripped 4 bases from V and 5 bases from J, with 14 bases between. CDR1 and CDR2 (germline): MNHEY, SMNVEV (reference sequence). The CDR3 runs to 14 residues. The CDR3 coding sequence is TGTGCCAGCAGTTCCAGTACAGGTAGCGAGACCCAGTACTTC. This sequence encodes CASSSSTGSETQYF.

The rearrangement joins TRBV2 to TRBJ2-1, with no clear D. The CDR3 has 14 amino acids. The germline V and J ends were trimmed by 1 base and 5 bases, with 9 bases remaining between them. The V gene's germline CDR1 is SNHLY and CDR2 FYNNEI. CDR3 sequence: CASSEDWGNNEQFF. The CDR3 nucleotides read TGTGCCAGCAGTGAAGATTGGGGAAACAATGAGCAGTTCTTC.

The chain combines TRBV29-1 with TRBJ2-3, with TRBD2 matching over 7 bases. The CDR3 length is 16 residues. Germline CDR1 SQVTM, CDR2 ANQGSEA. V gave up 0 bases and J gave up 8 bases; unmatched junction bases: 14. CDR3 residues: CSVEDTSGGGLSTQYF. The CDR3 nucleotides are TGCAGCGTTGAAGATACTTCGGGAGGTGGATTAAGTACGCAGTATTTT.

The V gene is TRBV30, the J gene TRBJ2-7; D tentatively reads TRBD1 or TRBD2 (5 bases each). This CDR3 spans 15 amino acids. The germline V and J ends were trimmed by 1 base and 3 bases, with 16 bases remaining between them. Germline loops: CDR1 GTSNPN, CDR2 SVGIG (reference sequence). The CDR3 DNA reads as TGTGCCTGGAGTGCGGACGGGGCCGTCATCTACGAGCAGTACTTC. Translating it yields CAWSADGAVIYEQYF.

This clone was counted once. The chain is built from TRBV5-4 and TRBJ1-1, with 10 nucleotides matching TRBD1. CDR1 is SGHNT and CDR2 is YYREEE in the germline V gene (reference sequence). V was pared by 5 bases and J by 5 bases, with 6 bases of the junction left unmatched. CDR3 length: 14 residues. The chain's CDR3 is CASSSRQGATEAFF. CDR3 sequence (DNA): TGTGCCAGCAGTTCTCGACAGGGGGCAACTGAAGCTTTCTTT.

The chain carries TRBV28 and TRBJ2-2; 9 nucleotides line up with TRBD2. The CDR3 runs 15 residues. Germline V gene sequence: CDR1 MDHEN, CDR2 SYDVKM. With V trimmed by 3 bases and J by 6 bases, 5 bases remained unmatched. CDR3 residues: CASSLLAGVPGELFF. The CDR3 DNA follows: TGTGCCAGCAGTTTGTTAGCGGGGGTTCCCGGGGAGCTGTTTTTT. Full variable domain (rest looked up from reference TRBV28 and TRBJ2-2): DVKVTQSSRYLVKRTGEKVFLECVQDMDHENMFWYRQDPGLGLRLIYFSYDVKMKEKGDIPEGYSVSREKKERFSLILESASTNQTSMYLCASSLLAGVPGELFFGEGSRLTVL.

This clone was seen just once. The chain couples TRBV11-2 to TRBJ2-2; D may be TRBD1 or TRBD2 (6 bases each). The CDR3 totals 16 residues. Trimming left V 5 bases short and J 1 base short, with 14 bases between. CDR1 and CDR2 from the germline V gene are SGHAT and FQNNGV. CDR3 DNA: TGTGCCAGCAGCCCCTCGGGGGCGCGGAACACCGGGGAGCTGTTTTTT. It specifies CASSPSGARNTGELFF.

This clone was counted once. The V and J genes are TRBV6-1 and TRBJ2-7; D unclear. Trimming took off 2 bases at V and 5 bases at J, with 16 bases between the two ends. This CDR3 has 15 amino acids. Germline loops: CDR1 MNHNS, CDR2 SASEGT. The CDR3 protein is CASSEFSGPRDEQYV. CDR3 nucleotides: TGTGCCAGCAGTGAATTTTCCGGGCCCCGGGACGAGCAGTACGTC.

V and J are TRBV6-4 and TRBJ2-1; D is unclear. With 4 bases removed from V and 0 bases from J, the gap between germline ends came to 10 bases. From germline, CDR1 is MRHNA and CDR2 SNTAGT. The CDR3 length is 15 residues. The CDR3 bases are TGTGCCAGCAGTGGGGATATTAGCTCCTACAATGAGCAGTTCTTC. Its protein product is CASSGDISSYNEQFF.

For this clone: At one boundary the junction diverges from the germline segment, which might be a read error. The CDR3 DNA sequence: TGCGCCAGCAGCCAAGGACCTAATGAGCAGTTCTTC. Translated: CASSQGPNEQFF. V is TRBV5-4 and J is TRBJ2-1; D is uncertain. Germline V CDR1 and CDR2: SGHNT, YYREEE (reference sequence). This CDR3 contains 12 residues.

This clone occurred a few times. The rearrangement joins TRBV7-9 to TRBJ1-2, with 7 bases lining up with TRBD1. Germline V gene sequence: CDR1 SEHNR, CDR2 FQNEAQ (reference sequence). CDR3 length equals 14 residues. V lost 0 bases, J lost 2 bases, and 0 bases stayed unmatched. CDR3 nucleotide sequence: TGTGCCAGCAGCTTAGCGGGACAGAACTATGGCTACACCTTC. Residues: CASSLAGQNYGYTF.

This clone was detected only once. The chain has TRBV7-9 and TRBJ2-1, with 7 nucleotides matching TRBD2. The CDR3 spans 16 residues. Germline V gene lookup returns CDR1 SEHNR and CDR2 FQNEAQ (reference sequence). The ends lost 4 bases at V and 5 bases at J; junction bases unmatched: 11. The CDR3 DNA is TGTGCCAGCAGCTCTACCCGGACTAGTTTTGACAATGAGCAGTTCTTC. Translating gives CASSSTRTSFDNEQFF.

J is TRBJ2-3 and V is TRBV30; a weak D match, TRBD2 (5 bases). The CDR3 is 14 residues long. The germline V gene encodes CDR1 GTSNPN and CDR2 SVGIG (reference sequence). Trimming shortened V by 0 bases and J by 0 bases, and 7 bases separated the two germline ends. CDR3 residues: CAWSVLGSTDTQYF. The DNA of the CDR3 is TGTGCCTGGAGTGTACTAGGGAGCACAGATACGCAGTATTTT.

This clone has only one observation. The rearrangement links TRBV23-1 to TRBJ2-7; 7 nucleotides match TRBD2. TRBV23-1 is annotated as an ORF whose role is uncertain. The J segment lost 1 base and the V segment lost 6 bases, leaving 27 bases of the junction unmatched. This CDR3 has 21 amino acids. The CDR3 bases are TGCGCCAGCAGACATACCCGTCGAGTTAGGCTAGCGGATACCCTTTCCTACGAGCAGTACTTC. This codes for CASRHTRRVRLADTLSYEQYF.

The rearrangement joins TRBV5-5 to TRBJ2-7; D gene ambiguous. V lost 5 bases and J 0 bases, leaving 12 bases between the germline ends. CDR3 length: 14 amino acids. Germline V gene sequence: CDR1 SGHKS, CDR2 YYEKEE (reference sequence). The CDR3 spells CASREMKDSYEQYV. In nucleotides, the CDR3 is TGTGCCAGCAGGGAAATGAAGGACTCCTACGAGCAGTACGTC.